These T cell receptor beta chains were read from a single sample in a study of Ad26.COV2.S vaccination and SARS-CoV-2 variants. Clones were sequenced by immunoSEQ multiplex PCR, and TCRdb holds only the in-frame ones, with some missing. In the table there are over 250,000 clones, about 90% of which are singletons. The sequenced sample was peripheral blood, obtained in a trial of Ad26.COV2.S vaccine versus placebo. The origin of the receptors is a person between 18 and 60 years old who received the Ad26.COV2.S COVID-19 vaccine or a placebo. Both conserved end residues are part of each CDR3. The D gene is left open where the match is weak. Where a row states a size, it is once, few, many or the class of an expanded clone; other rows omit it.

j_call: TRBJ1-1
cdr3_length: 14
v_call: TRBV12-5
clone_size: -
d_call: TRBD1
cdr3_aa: CASATGQGNTEAFF
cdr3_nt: TGTGCTAGTGCCACGGGACAGGGGAACACTGAAGCTTTCTTT

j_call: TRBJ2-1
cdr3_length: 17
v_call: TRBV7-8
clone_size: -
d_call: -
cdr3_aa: CASSLFRAVPSYNEQFF
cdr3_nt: TGTGCCAGCAGCTTATTTAGGGCGGTACCCTCCTACAATGAGCAGTTCTTC

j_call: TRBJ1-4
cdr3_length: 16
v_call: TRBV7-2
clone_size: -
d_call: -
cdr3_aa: CASSLAPGGWGEKLFF
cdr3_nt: TGTGCCAGCAGCTTAGCGCCGGGGGGCTGGGGTGAAAAACTGTTTTTT

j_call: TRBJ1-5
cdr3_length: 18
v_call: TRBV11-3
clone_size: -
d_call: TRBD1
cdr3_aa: CASSLTSTGTGNNQPQHF
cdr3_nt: TGTGCCAGCAGCTTAACTTCGACGGGGACAGGGAACAATCAGCCCCAGCATTTT

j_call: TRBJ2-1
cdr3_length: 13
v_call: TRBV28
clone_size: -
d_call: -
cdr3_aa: CASTRRDYNEQFF
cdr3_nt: TGTGCCAGCACCCGGAGGGACTACAATGAGCAGTTCTTC

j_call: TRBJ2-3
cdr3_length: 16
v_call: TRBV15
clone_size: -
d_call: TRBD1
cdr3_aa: CATSRNRQGSTDTQYF
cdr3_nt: TGTGCCACCAGCAGAAATAGACAGGGAAGCACAGATACGCAGTATTTT

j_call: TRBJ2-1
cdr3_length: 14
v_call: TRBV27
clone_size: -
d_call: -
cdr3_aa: CASSFIWGRDEQFF
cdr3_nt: TGTGCCAGCAGTTTCATTTGGGGGCGGGATGAGCAGTTCTTC

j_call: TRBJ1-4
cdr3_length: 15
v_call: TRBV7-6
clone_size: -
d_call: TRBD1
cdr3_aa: CASSPTGVQGEKLFF
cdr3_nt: TGTGCCAGCAGCCCCACAGGGGTACAAGGGGAAAAACTGTTTTTT

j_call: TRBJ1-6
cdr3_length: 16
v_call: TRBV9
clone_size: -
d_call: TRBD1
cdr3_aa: CASSGRTGTYNSPLHF
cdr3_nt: TGTGCCAGCAGCGGACGGACAGGAACCTATAATTCACCCCTCCACTTT

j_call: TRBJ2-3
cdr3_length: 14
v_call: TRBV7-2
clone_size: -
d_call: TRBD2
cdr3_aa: CASSPEGLANTQYF
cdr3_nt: TGTGCCAGCAGCCCCGAGGGACTAGCAAATACGCAGTATTTT

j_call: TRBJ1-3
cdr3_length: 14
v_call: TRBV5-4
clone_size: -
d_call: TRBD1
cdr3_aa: CASSAGTGRDTIYF
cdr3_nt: TGTGCCAGCAGCGCCGGGACAGGGAGGGACACCATATATTTT

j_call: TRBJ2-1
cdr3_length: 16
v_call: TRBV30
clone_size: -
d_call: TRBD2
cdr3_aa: CAWTTKREGQYNEQFF
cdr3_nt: TGTGCCTGGACAACGAAACGGGAGGGCCAATACAATGAGCAGTTCTTC

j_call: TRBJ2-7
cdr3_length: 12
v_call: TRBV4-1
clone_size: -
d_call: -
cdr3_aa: CASSQGRDEQYF
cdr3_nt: TGCGCCAGCAGCCAAGGAAGGGACGAGCAGTACTTC

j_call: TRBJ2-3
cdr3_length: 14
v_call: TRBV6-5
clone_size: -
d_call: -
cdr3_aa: CASTPWGEKDTQYF
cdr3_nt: TGTGCCAGCACCCCATGGGGGGAGAAAGATACGCAGTATTTT

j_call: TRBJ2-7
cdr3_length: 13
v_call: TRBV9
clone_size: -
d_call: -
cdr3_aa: CASSGVRGGEQYF
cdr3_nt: TGTGCCAGCAGCGGGGTGCGAGGCGGCGAGCAGTACTTC

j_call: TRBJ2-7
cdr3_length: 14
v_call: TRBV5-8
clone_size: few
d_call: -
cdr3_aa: CASSLRWQTYEQYF
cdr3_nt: TGTGCCAGCAGCTTGAGGTGGCAGACCTACGAGCAGTACTTC

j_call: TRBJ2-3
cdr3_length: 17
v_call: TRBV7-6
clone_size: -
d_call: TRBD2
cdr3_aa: CASSLMGSGRPTDTQYF
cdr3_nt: TGTGCCAGCAGCTTAATGGGTAGCGGGAGGCCCACAGATACGCAGTATTTT

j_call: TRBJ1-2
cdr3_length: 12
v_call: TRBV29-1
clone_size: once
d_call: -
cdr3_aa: CSVEGVMDGYTF
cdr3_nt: TGCAGCGTTGAAGGGGTGATGGATGGCTACACCTTC

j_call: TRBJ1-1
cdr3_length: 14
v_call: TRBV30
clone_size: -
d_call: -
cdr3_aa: CAWSVQSMNTEAFF
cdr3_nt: TGTGCCTGGAGTGTACAGAGCATGAACACTGAAGCTTTCTTT

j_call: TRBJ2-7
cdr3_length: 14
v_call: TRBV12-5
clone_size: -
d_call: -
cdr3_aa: CASGLEEGVYEQYF
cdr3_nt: TGTGCTAGTGGTTTGGAGGAGGGGGTGTACGAGCAGTACTTC

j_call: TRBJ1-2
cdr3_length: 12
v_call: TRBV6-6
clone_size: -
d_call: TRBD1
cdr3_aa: CASRSGGEGYTF
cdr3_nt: TGTGCCAGCAGGTCAGGGGGAGAGGGCTACACCTTC

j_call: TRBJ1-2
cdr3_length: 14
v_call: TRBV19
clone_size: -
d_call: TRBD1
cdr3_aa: CASSTLQGRGGYTF
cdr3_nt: TGTGCCAGTAGTACGCTACAGGGGAGGGGTGGCTACACCTTC

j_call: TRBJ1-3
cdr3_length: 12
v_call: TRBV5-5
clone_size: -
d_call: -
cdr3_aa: CASSLVGNTIYF
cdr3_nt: TGTGCCAGCAGCTTGGTGGGAAACACCATATATTTT

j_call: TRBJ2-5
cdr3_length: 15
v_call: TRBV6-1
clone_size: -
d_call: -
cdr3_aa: CASSEAIGHGETQYF
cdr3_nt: TGTGCCAGCAGTGAAGCGATAGGGCACGGAGAGACCCAGTACTTC

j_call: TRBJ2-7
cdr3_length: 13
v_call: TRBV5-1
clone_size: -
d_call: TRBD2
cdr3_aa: CASNPAGGPEQYF
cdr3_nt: TGCGCCAGCAATCCAGCGGGAGGCCCGGAGCAGTACTTC

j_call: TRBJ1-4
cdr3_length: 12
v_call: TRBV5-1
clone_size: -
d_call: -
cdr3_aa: CASSLDREKLFF
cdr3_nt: TGCGCCAGCAGCTTAGACCGTGAAAAACTGTTTTTT

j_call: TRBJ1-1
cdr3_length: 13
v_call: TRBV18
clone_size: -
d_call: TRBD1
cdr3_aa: CASSPTGDTEAFF
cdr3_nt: TGTGCCAGCTCACCAACAGGGGACACTGAAGCTTTCTTT

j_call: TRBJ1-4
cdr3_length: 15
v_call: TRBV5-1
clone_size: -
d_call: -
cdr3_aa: CASSLGTDNNEKLFF
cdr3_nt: TGCGCCAGCAGCTTGGGGACAGATAATAATGAAAAACTGTTTTTT

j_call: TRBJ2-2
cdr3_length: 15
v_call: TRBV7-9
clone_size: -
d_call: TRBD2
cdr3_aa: CASLPGLTRTGELFF
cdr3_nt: TGTGCCAGCCTCCCGGGACTAACTCGGACCGGGGAGCTGTTTTTT

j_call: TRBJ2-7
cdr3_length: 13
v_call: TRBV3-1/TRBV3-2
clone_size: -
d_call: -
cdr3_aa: CASSYRGAYEQYF
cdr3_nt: TGTGCCAGCAGCTACCGGGGGGCTTACGAGCAGTACTTC

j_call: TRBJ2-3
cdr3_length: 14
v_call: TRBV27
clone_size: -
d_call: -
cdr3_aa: CASGIRSSTDTQYF
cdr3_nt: TGTGCCAGCGGAATTCGATCTAGCACAGATACGCAGTATTTT

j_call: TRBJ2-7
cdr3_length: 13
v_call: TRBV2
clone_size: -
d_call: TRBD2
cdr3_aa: CASIREGSYEQYF
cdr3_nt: TGTGCCAGCATCAGGGAGGGGTCCTACGAGCAGTACTTC

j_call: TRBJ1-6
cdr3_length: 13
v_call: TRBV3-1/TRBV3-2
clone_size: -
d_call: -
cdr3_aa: CASSQESVSPLHF
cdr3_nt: TGTGCCAGCAGCCAAGAGAGTGTTTCACCCCTCCACTTT

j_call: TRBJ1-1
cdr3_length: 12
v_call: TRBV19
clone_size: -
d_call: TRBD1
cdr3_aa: CASITGQGKAFF
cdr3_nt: TGTGCCAGTATAACCGGACAGGGGAAAGCTTTCTTT

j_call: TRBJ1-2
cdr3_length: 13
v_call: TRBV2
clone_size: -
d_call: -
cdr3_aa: CASSEQGNNGYTF
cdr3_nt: TGTGCCAGCAGTGAACAGGGCAATAATGGCTACACCTTC

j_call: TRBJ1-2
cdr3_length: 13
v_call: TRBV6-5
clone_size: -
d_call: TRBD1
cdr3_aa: CASSYGQGRHYTF
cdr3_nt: TGTGCCAGCAGTTACGGACAGGGTAGACACTACACCTTC

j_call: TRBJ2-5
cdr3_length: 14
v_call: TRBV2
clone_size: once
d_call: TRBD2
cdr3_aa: CASHSGRGQETQYF
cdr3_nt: TGTGCCAGCCATAGCGGGAGAGGTCAAGAGACCCAGTACTTC

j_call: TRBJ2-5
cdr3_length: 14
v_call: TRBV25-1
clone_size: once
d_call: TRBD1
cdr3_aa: CASTRQGAGETQYF
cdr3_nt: TGTGCCAGCACGCGACAGGGGGCTGGAGAGACCCAGTACTTC

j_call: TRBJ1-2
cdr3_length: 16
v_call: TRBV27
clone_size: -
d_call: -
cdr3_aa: CASSPAGEGPNYGYTF
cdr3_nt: TGTGCCAGCAGCCCTGCGGGGGAAGGCCCTAACTATGGCTACACCTTC

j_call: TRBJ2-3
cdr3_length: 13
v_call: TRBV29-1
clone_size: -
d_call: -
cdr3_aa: CSVEKQLTDTQYF
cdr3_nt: TGCAGCGTTGAAAAGCAGCTCACAGATACGCAGTATTTT

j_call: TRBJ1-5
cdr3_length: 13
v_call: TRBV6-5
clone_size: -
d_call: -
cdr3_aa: CASSLTGNQPQHF
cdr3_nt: TGTGCCAGCAGTTTGACAGGCAATCAGCCCCAGCATTTT

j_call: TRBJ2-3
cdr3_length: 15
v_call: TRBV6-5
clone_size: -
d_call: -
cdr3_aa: CASSSPGGSLHTQYF
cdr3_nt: TGTGCCAGCAGTTCCCCCGGTGGGAGTCTTCATACGCAGTATTTT

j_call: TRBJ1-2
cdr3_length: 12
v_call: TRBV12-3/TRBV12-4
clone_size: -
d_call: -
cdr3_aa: CASSLASYGYTF
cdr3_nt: TGTGCCAGCAGTTTAGCGAGCTATGGCTACACCTTC

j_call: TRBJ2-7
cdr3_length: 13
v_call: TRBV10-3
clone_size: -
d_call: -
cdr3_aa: CAIMVQGGYEQYF
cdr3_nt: TGTGCCATCATGGTGCAGGGCGGCTACGAGCAGTACTTC